Described below is a single T cell receptor beta chain sequence and its context. Its target is unknown. The source of the sample is a study of shared clonotypes between healthy human individuals. Points from the study as a whole: Sharing of clonotypes among donors was expected to vary with sequencing depth. Naive subsets generally exceeded memory subsets in estimated richness. Naive CD4 clonotypes were shared across several donors at roughly 5.3%.

From germline, CDR1 is SGHVS and CDR2 FQNEAQ. Trimming took 5 bases from V and 4 from J, leaving 14 bases between them. The CDR3 spans 14 residues. The data were produced by immunoSEQ multiplex PCR, yet TCRdb's version contains in-frame clones alone and is incomplete. The data show roughly 2.5 million clones, about 92% seen once. Nashville, Tennessee was home to all donors, each a Caucasian adult. The chain employs TRBV7-8 and TRBJ2-5, with D maybe TRBD2 (6 bases). Sequencing was performed on naive CD4+ T cells sorted from blood. The subset is: CD45RA+ positively selected. The source of this sequence is a man between 18 and 29 years old in good health. CDR3 nucleotides: TGTGCCAGCAGCCCCCTAGCGTTAGGAGAGACCCAGTACTTC. Its protein product is CASSPLALGETQYF.